The 9 T cell receptor beta chains presented below share a single source sample, sequenced in a study of blood T cell repertoires in COVID-19. Produced via immunoSEQ multiplex PCR; TCRdb's table is partial and in-frame only. The sample has 130,000 or so clones, 80% to 85% seen once. Sequenced input: PBMCs or T cells enriched from blood (not recorded which). The receptors here all came from a young woman who had recovered from COVID-19.

V is TRBV18 and J is TRBJ2-1, with D possibly TRBD2 on 5 matching bases. There are 17 residues in the CDR3. Looked up from germline, CDR1 is KGHSH and CDR2 is LQKENI. The germline V and J ends were trimmed by 3 bases and 4 bases, with 19 bases remaining between them. CDR3: CASSPRMVGVGYNEQFF. The DNA of the CDR3 is TGTGCCAGCTCACCCCGGATGGTGGGAGTTGGTTACAATGAGCAGTTCTTC. The full variable domain, rest sourced from reference TRBV18 and TRBJ2-1, is NAGVMQNPRHLVRRRGQEARLRCSPMKGHSHVYWYRQLPEEGLKFMVYLQKENIIDESGMPKERFSAEFPKEGPSILRIQQVVRGDSAAYFCASSPRMVGVGYNEQFFGPGTRLTVL.

This chain connects TRBV6-2 or TRBV6-3 to TRBJ2-1; 8 bases are shared with TRBD1. Germline V gives CDR1 MNHEY, CDR2 SVGEGT. V lost 2 bases to trimming and J lost 7 bases; unmatched junction nucleotides: 7. The CDR3 loop spans 15 amino acids. CDR3 residues: CASSYPPDRVNEQFF. In DNA form, the CDR3 reads TGTGCCAGCAGTTACCCCCCGGACAGGGTGAATGAGCAGTTCTTC.

In its sample, this clone was seen once. The chain is built from TRBV7-2 and TRBJ2-7; D not certain. Germline-derived CDR1 and CDR2 are SGHTA and FQGNSA. V shed 6 bases and J shed 2 bases, with 14 bases lying between them. The CDR3 contains 14 residues. The CDR3 spells CASSSNRATYEQYF. DNA of the CDR3: TGTGCCAGCAGTTCCAACCGAGCCACCTACGAGCAGTACTTC.

The rearrangement links TRBV4-2 to TRBJ2-5; 7 nucleotides match TRBD1. Germline V gene data show CDR1 as LGHNA and CDR2 as YNFKEQ. Trimming removed 0 bases from V and 7 bases from J; junction bases left unmatched: 8. The CDR3 is 15 residues long. The CDR3 DNA sequence: TGTGCCAGCAGCCAAGATGGGACAGCCCCTGGGACCCAGTACTTC. Its translation: CASSQDGTAPGTQYF.

This clone was detected once. The genes are TRBV28 and TRBJ2-5, with 12 bases identical to TRBD2. Germline V gives CDR1 MDHEN, CDR2 SYDVKM. There are 15 residues in the CDR3. The V segment lost 5 bases and the J segment 4 bases; nucleotides outside the gene matches: 5. DNA for the CDR3: TGTGCCAGCAGTCAGACTAGCGGGAGTGGAGAGACCCAGTACTTC. It specifies CASSQTSGSGETQYF.

This rearrangement joins TRBV4-1 to TRBJ1-1; maybe TRBD1 (6 bases). Deletions cut 4 bases from V and 3 bases from J, with 18 bases between. This CDR3 is 16 amino acids long. Germline V gene lookup returns CDR1 MGHRA and CDR2 YSYEKL. CDR3: CASSRRLRGLDTEAFF. The CDR3 DNA sequence: TGCGCCAGCAGCCGAAGACTCAGGGGCTTAGACACTGAAGCTTTCTTT.

J is TRBJ2-7 and V is TRBV19; D perhaps matches TRBD1 (5 bases). The length of the CDR3 is 13 residues. Germline CDR1 LNHDA, CDR2 SQIVND (reference sequence). V was pared by 4 bases and J by 5 bases, with 12 bases between. CDR3 in DNA: TGTGCCAGTAGTAGCCAGGGTTCGGACGAGCAGTACTTC. Its protein is CASSSQGSDEQYF. Complete variable domain (other parts from reference TRBV19 and TRBJ2-7): DGGITQSPKYLFRKEGQNVTLSCEQNLNHDAMYWYRQDPGQGLRLIYYSQIVNDFQKGDIAEGYSVSREKKESFPLTVTSAQKNPTAFYLCASSSQGSDEQYFGPGTRLTVT.

The V and J genes are TRBV7-3 and TRBJ2-1; 11 bases are shared with TRBD1. The CDR3 spans 15 residues. The V and J ends lost 5 bases and 7 bases, in that order; junction bases with no gene match: 7. Germline V gene lookup returns CDR1 SGHTA and CDR2 FQGTGA. This CDR3 reads CASSPWTGGKNEQFF. For the CDR3, the DNA is TGTGCCAGCAGCCCATGGACAGGGGGCAAGAATGAGCAGTTCTTC. The full variable domain, rest sourced from reference TRBV7-3 and TRBJ2-1, is GAGVSQTPSNKVTEKGKYVELRCDPISGHTALYWYRQSLGQGPEFLIYFQGTGAADDSGLPNDRFFAVRPEGSVSTLKIQRTERGDSAVYLCASSPWTGGKNEQFFGPGTRLTVL.

This chain joins TRBV7-9 and TRBJ1-4; maybe TRBD1 (5 bases). From germline, CDR1 is SEHNR and CDR2 FQNEAQ (reference sequence). V lost 0 bases and J lost 2, with 7 bases in between. The CDR3 is 15 amino acids. In nucleotides, the CDR3 is TGTGCCAGCAGCTTAGCTCGGGGGACTAATGAAAAACTGTTTTTT. Protein product: CASSLARGTNEKLFF.